Listed below are T cell receptor beta chains from one sample, sequenced in a study of cytomegalovirus exposure and HLA in healthy donors. The assay was immunoSEQ multiplex PCR, and TCRdb's table has in-frame clones only and misses some. The sample comprises about 210,000 clones, approximately 82% of which are singletons, and roughly 10% rests with the top ten. Sequencing was carried out using PBMCs. The receptors were sampled from a woman in her fifties or sixties in good health and CMV-seropositive. CDR3s include the opening cysteine and the closing phenylalanine or tryptophan. D genes are given only for firm matches. Clone size, where shown, is once, few, many, or a class for clones that have expanded.

TRBJ1-3 | TRBD1 | TRBV5-1 | . | TGCGCCAGCAGCTTGGCCTTCGGACAGGGGGCAGGTGACACCATATATTTT | CASSLAFGQGAGDTIYF
TRBJ1-2 | TRBD1 | TRBV5-1 | . | TGCGCCAGCAGCGCCCAGACAGGGGGCGTCGGCTACACCTTC | CASSAQTGGVGYTF
TRBJ2-1 | TRBD2 | TRBV5-4 | . | TGTGCCAGCAGACGACAGGGACTAGCGGGGCTTGGTGAGCAGTTCTTC | CASRRQGLAGLGEQFF
TRBJ1-1 | TRBD1 | TRBV4-3 | . | TGCGCCAGCAGCCAAGATGGGGGGGGACAGGGGGCCTTTGAAGCTTTCTTT | CASSQDGGGQGAFEAFF
TRBJ1-2 | . | TRBV6-5 | . | TGTGCCAGAGGTACAGGGCCAATCTATGGCTACACCTTC | CARGTGPIYGYTF
TRBJ2-5 | TRBD2 | TRBV27 | . | TGTGCCAGCAATCCCGGGAGGTCCCAGTACTTC | CASNPGRSQYF
TRBJ2-5 | . | TRBV5-4 | once | TGTGCCAGCAGCTTGGGACTAGACCAAGAGACCCAGTACTTC | CASSLGLDQETQYF
TRBJ1-2 | TRBD1 | TRBV5-1 | . | TGCGCCAGCAGCTTGGGGCAGGGGGTAGGCTACACCTTC | CASSLGQGVGYTF
TRBJ1-6 | TRBD1 | TRBV15 | once | TGTGCCACCAGCAGAGGGACAGGCTCCTATAATTCACCCCTCCACTTT | CATSRGTGSYNSPLHF
TRBJ2-2 | . | TRBV7-9 | . | TGTGCCAGCAGCACCCCCGGGACACCTAACACCGGGGAGCTGTTTTTT | CASSTPGTPNTGELFF
TRBJ2-6 | TRBD2 | TRBV28 | . | TGTGCCAGCAGTTCTTCTAGCGGGGGGCCCTTAGGGGCCAACGTCCTGACTTTC | CASSSSSGGPLGANVLTF
TRBJ1-5 | . | TRBV18 | . | TGTGCCAGCTCCCCGCGACAGGTGCCCAATCAGCCCCAGCATTTT | CASSPRQVPNQPQHF
TRBJ1-1 | . | TRBV5-6 | few | TGTGCCAGCAGCTTGGGAGTATCCACTGAAGCTTTCTTT | CASSLGVSTEAFF
TRBJ2-3 | TRBD2 | TRBV7-9 | . | TGTTCCAGCAGCTTAGCTGCGGGGGGGGCAGATACGCAGTATTTT | CSSSLAAGGADTQYF
TRBJ1-5 | TRBD1 | TRBV27 | . | TGTGCCAGCAGAGACAGGGGATGGGAGAATCAGCCCCAGCATTTT | CASRDRGWENQPQHF
TRBJ1-6 | TRBD1 | TRBV5-1 | . | TGCGCCAGCAGGACCCGGACAGGGGGCGAGCATTCACCCCTCCACTTT | CASRTRTGGEHSPLHF
TRBJ1-2 | . | TRBV30 | . | TGTGCCTGGAGCGTTCCCCGGAGGGTGATATATGGCTACACCTTC | CAWSVPRRVIYGYTF
TRBJ1-3 | . | TRBV15 | . | TGTGCCACCCGTCAGTACTCTGGAAACACCATATATTTT | CATRQYSGNTIYF
TRBJ2-1 | . | TRBV4-1 | . | TGCGCCAGCAGCCAAGATCTCTATCGGACAGTCGAGTACAATGAGCAGTTCTTC | CASSQDLYRTVEYNEQFF
TRBJ2-2 | . | TRBV18 | . | TGTGCCAGCTCACCACAAACAGGGCTCAGCACCGGGGAGCTGTTTTTT | CASSPQTGLSTGELFF
TRBJ1-1 | . | TRBV5-6 | . | TGTGCCAGCAGCTTCTACAGGGTTTACACTGAAGCTTTCTTT | CASSFYRVYTEAFF
TRBJ1-1 | . | TRBV13 | . | TGTGCCAGCAGCTCCGATTGGTCGAGAGCTTTCGCTGAAGCTTTCTTT | CASSSDWSRAFAEAFF
TRBJ1-3 | . | TRBV10-2 | once | TGCGCCAGCAGTGAGGGCCTCCCCGGAAACACCATATATTTT | CASSEGLPGNTIYF
TRBJ1-1 | TRBD1 | TRBV29-1 | . | TGCAGCGGCGGACAGGGGCACACTGAAGCTTTCTTT | CSGGQGHTEAFF
TRBJ2-5 | TRBD1 | TRBV2 | . | TGTGCCAGCAGTGGTACCGGGACAGATTGGCGAAAAGAGACCCAGTACTTC | CASSGTGTDWRKETQYF
TRBJ1-1 | TRBD1 | TRBV19 | few | TGTGCCATCAGAGGGACAGGCGAAGCTTTCTTT | CAIRGTGEAFF
TRBJ2-3 | . | TRBV11-3 | . | TGTGCCAGCAGCCTGGCGGGACAGTTGACAGATACGCAGTATTTT | CASSLAGQLTDTQYF
TRBJ1-6 | . | TRBV21-1 | . | TGTGCCAGCAGTTGGGGGGTTAATTCACCCCTCCACTTT | CASSWGVNSPLHF
TRBJ2-1 | . | TRBV29-1 | . | TGCAGCGGTAAATCCGGGACATACTACAATGAGCAGTTCTTC | CSGKSGTYYNEQFF
TRBJ2-7 | . | TRBV11-2 | . | TGTGCCAGCAGCTATACCTACGAGCAGTACTTC | CASSYTYEQYF
TRBJ2-7 | TRBD2 | TRBV12-5 | . | TGTGCTAGTGGTTCGCAGACTAGCGGGGGGGCCGTGTACGAGCAGTACTTC | CASGSQTSGGAVYEQYF
TRBJ1-1 | TRBD1 | TRBV25-1 | . | TGTGCCAGCAGTGAATCCGACAGGGGGGAGGTAGGCACTGAAGCTTTCTTT | CASSESDRGEVGTEAFF
TRBJ1-5 | . | TRBV7-2 | few | TGTGCCAGCAGCTTAGACGGGGTTCAGCCCCAGCATTTT | CASSLDGVQPQHF
TRBJ1-1 | TRBD1 | TRBV4-2 | . | TGTGCCAGCAGCCAAGTGACAGGGGAGACTGAAGCTTTCTTT | CASSQVTGETEAFF
TRBJ1-3 | . | TRBV19 | . | TGTGCCAGTAGTATTCTAACCGCCGTACCTGGAAACACCATATATTTT | CASSILTAVPGNTIYF
TRBJ2-1 | . | TRBV23-1 | . | TGCGCCAGCAGTCAACCCCCGGGACTGAGGGGCAATGAGCAGTTCTTC | CASSQPPGLRGNEQFF
TRBJ2-2 | TRBD1 | TRBV19 | . | TGTGCCAGTAGAACAGGGGGCCGAAACACCGGGGAGCTGTTTTTT | CASRTGGRNTGELFF
TRBJ2-7 | TRBD1 | TRBV2 | . | TGTGCCAGCAGTGGACCCCGGGACAGTGAGCAGTACTTC | CASSGPRDSEQYF
TRBJ1-1 | . | TRBV5-1 | . | TGCGCCAGCAGCTTGGTACAGGGTTTGGACACTGAAGCTTTCTTT | CASSLVQGLDTEAFF
TRBJ2-7 | . | TRBV29-1 | . | TGCAGCGTTGAAGATCCCAACAGGGCCCCCTACGAGCAGTACTTC | CSVEDPNRAPYEQYF
TRBJ1-4 | . | TRBV7-2 | few | TGTGCCAGCGTGAGGGGGACGGGGGAAAAACTGTTTTTT | CASVRGTGEKLFF
TRBJ2-7 | TRBD2 | TRBV19 | . | TGTGCCAGTAGTCTCCGGCGGGGGGACTACGAGCAGTACTTC | CASSLRRGDYEQYF